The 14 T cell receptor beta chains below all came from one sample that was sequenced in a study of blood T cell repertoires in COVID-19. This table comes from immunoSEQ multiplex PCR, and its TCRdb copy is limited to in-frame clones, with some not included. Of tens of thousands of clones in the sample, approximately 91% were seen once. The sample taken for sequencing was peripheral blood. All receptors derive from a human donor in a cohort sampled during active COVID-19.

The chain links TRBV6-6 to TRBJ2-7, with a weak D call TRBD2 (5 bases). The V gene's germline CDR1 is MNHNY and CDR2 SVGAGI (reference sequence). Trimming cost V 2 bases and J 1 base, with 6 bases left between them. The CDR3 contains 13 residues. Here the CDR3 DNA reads TGTGCCAGCAGTTACCCGGGATCCTACGAGCAGTACTTC. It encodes CASSYPGSYEQYF.

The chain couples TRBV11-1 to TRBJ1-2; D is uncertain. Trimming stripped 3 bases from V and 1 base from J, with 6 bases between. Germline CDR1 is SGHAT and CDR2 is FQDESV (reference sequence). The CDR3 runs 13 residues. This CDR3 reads CASSLAGNYGYTF. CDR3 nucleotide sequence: TGTGCCAGCAGCTTGGCGGGTAACTATGGCTACACCTTC.

The DNA of the CDR3 is TGTGCCAGCAGTGTCGCCCAGGGACGTCGGACAGGGGGATTAGATACGCAGTATTTT. As protein: CASSVAQGRRTGGLDTQYF. V usage is TRBV2 and J usage is TRBJ2-3; 10 nucleotides match TRBD1. The CDR3 is made up of 19 amino acids. CDR1 and CDR2 (germline): SNHLY, FYNNEI. V gave up 4 bases and J gave up 5 bases; unmatched junction bases: 18.

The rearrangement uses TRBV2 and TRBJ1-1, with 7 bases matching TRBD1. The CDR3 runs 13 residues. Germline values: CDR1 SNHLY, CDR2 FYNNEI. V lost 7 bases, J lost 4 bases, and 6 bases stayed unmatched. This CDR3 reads CASKTGWVTEAFF. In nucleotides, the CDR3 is TGTGCCAGCAAGACAGGGTGGGTCACTGAAGCTTTCTTT.

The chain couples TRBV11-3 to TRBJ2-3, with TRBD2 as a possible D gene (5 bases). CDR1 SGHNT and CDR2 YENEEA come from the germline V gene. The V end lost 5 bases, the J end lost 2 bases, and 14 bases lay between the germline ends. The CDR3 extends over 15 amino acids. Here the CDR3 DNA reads TGTGCCAGCAGCCCTTCTAGCTCCCACACAGATACGCAGTATTTT. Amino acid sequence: CASSPSSSHTDTQYF.

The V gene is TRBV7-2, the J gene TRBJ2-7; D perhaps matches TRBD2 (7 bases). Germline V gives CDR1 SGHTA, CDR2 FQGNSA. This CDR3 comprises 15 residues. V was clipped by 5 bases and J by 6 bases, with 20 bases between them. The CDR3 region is CASSQVGGDSLEQYF. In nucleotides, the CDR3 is TGTGCCAGCAGCCAAGTAGGGGGGGATTCCCTCGAGCAGTACTTC.

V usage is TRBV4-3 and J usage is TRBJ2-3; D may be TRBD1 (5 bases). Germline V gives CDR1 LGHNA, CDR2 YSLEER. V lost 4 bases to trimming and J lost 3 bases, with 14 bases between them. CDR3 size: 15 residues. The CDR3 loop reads CASSPRQFGTDTQYF. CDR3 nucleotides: TGCGCCAGCAGCCCGAGACAGTTCGGGACAGATACGCAGTATTTT.

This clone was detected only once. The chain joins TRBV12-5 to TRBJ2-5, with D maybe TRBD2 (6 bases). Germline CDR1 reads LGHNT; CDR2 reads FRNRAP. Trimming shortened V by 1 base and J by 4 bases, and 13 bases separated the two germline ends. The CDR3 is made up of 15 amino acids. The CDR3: CASGLGLTEGETQYF. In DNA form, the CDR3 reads TGTGCTAGTGGTTTGGGCCTAACGGAGGGAGAGACCCAGTACTTC.

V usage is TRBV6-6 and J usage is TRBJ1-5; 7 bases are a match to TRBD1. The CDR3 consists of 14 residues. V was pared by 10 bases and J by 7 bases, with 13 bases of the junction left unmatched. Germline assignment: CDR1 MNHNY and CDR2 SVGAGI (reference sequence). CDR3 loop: CATTGASDRQPQHF. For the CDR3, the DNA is TGTGCCACTACAGGGGCCTCCGATCGGCAGCCCCAGCATTTT.

This CDR3 reads CASSLEFPGYEQFF. The CDR3 coding sequence is TGTGCCAGCAGCTTAGAGTTCCCAGGCTATGAGCAGTTCTTC. The genes are TRBV11-2 and TRBJ2-1; no firm D call. Germline V CDR1 and CDR2: SGHAT, FQNNGV. Trimming stripped 0 bases from V and 8 bases from J, with 11 bases between. This CDR3 comprises 14 residues.

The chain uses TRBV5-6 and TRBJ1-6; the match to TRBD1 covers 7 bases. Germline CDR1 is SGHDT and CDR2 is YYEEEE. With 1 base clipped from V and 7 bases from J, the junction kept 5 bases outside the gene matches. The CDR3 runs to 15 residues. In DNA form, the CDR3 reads TGTGCCAGCAGCTTGCGGACAGGTGGGAATTCACCCCTCCACTTT. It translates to CASSLRTGGNSPLHF.

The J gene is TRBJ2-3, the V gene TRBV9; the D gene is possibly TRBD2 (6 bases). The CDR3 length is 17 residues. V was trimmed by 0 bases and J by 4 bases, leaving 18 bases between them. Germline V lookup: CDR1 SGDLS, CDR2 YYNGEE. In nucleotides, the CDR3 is TGTGCCAGCAGCGTAGCGAATGGCGGGACCCTTCCAGATACGCAGTATTTT. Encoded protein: CASSVANGGTLPDTQYF.

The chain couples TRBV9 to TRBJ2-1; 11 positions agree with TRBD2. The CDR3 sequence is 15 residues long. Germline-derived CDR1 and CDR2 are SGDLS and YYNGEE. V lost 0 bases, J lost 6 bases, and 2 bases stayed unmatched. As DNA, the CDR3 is TGTGCCAGCAGCGTAGAGGGACTAGCGGCCAATGAGCAGTTCTTC. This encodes CASSVEGLAANEQFF.

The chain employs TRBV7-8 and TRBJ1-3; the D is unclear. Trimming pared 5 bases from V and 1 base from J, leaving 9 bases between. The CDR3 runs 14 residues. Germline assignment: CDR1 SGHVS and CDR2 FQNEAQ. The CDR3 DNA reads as TGTGCCAGCAGCCAGACACTTTCTGGAAACACCATATATTTT. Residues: CASSQTLSGNTIYF.